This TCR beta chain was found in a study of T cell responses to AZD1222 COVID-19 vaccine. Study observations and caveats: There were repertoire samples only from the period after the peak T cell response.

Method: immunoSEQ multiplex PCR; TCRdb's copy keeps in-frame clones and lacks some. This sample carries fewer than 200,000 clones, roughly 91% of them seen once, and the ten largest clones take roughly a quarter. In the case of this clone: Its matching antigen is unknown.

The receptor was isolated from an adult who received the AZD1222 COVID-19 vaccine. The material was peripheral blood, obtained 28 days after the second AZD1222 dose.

The CDR3 spells CASSQRVNEQYF. Written as DNA, the CDR3 is TGTGCCAGCAGCCAAAGGGTCAACGAGCAGTACTTC. The chain uses TRBV3-1 (or the pseudogene TRBV3-2) and TRBJ2-7, with no clear D. The CDR3 is 12 residues long. Deletions cut 2 bases from V and 5 bases from J, with 7 bases between. Germline-derived CDR1 and CDR2 are LGHDT and YNNKEL (reference sequence).